This T cell receptor (beta chain) was identified during a study of OX40 agonist ivuxolimab in advanced cancers. The overall study: From about 20 to 80 years was the age range, with a mean of around 60 years, and about 83% were male.

The data were produced by immunoSEQ multiplex PCR, yet TCRdb's version contains in-frame clones alone and is incomplete. The data show roughly 66,000 clones, with roughly four fifths seen just once and approximately 2.5% held by the top ten. The CDR3 spans 18 residues. The trim removed 4 bases at V and 2 bases at J, leaving 14 bases unmatched. The receptor's source is an adult with an advanced solid tumor such as melanoma, head and neck, liver or kidney cancer. The sample here was CD4+ or CD8+ T cells sorted from blood, taken in a trial of the OX40 agonist ivuxolimab. This chain connects TRBV5-3 to TRBJ2-2, with 7 bases lining up with TRBD1. TRBV5-3 is sorted into the ORF group, with uncertain function. The CDR3 DNA reads as TGTGCCAGAAGCCCCCCTGAAGCCGGGACAGTCAACACCGGGGAGCTGTTTTTT. It encodes CARSPPEAGTVNTGELFF.